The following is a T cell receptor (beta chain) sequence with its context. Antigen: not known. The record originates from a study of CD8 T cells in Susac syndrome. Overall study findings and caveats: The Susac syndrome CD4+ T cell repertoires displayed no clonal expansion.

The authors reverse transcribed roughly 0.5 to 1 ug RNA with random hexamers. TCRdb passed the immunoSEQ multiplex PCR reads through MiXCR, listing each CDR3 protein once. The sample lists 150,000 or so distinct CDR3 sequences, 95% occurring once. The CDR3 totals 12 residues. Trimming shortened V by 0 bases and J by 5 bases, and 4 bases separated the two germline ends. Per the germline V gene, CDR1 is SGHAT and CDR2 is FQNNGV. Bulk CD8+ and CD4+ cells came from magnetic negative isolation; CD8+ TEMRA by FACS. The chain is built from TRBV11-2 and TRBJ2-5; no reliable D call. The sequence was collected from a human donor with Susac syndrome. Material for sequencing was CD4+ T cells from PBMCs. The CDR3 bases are TGTGCCAGCAGCTTAGATTTGGAGACCCAGTACTTC. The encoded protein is CASSLDLETQYF.